These 14 T cell receptor beta chains originate from one sample sequenced in a study of T cell changes during pregnancy in multiple sclerosis. TCRdb's copy holds only in-frame clones and misses some; the assay was immunoSEQ multiplex PCR. The data hold around 100,000 clones, with roughly 90% observed a single time. Material: peripheral blood, obtained after pregnancy. The receptors derive from a female donor with multiple sclerosis, enrolled in a pregnancy study.

This sequence joins TRBV5-4 and TRBJ1-6; perhaps TRBD1 as D (6 bases). Trimming cost V 5 bases and J 14 bases, with 20 bases left between them. The V gene's germline CDR1 is SGHNT and CDR2 YYREEE (reference sequence). CDR3 length equals 14 residues. The DNA for the CDR3 is TGTGCCAGCAGGCCACGGGGGGGCTCCTTGGCCCTCCACTTT. It codes for CASRPRGGSLALHF.

The rearrangement joins TRBV6-5 to TRBJ2-7; 7 bases are a match to TRBD2. With V trimmed by 6 bases and J by 4 bases, 3 bases remained unmatched. The CDR3 sequence is 12 residues long. Germline V gives CDR1 MNHEY, CDR2 SVGAGI. CDR3 region: CASSGDYYEQYF. The CDR3 DNA reads as TGTGCCAGCAGCGGGGACTATTACGAGCAGTACTTC.

V and J are TRBV5-4 and TRBJ1-2; TRBD1 might be the D (5 bases). The CDR3 is made up of 13 amino acids. CDR1 and CDR2 (germline): SGHNT, YYREEE (reference sequence). V gave up 2 bases and J gave up 8 bases, with 13 bases separating them. The CDR3 is CASSLGDPRGYTF. The CDR3 nucleotides are TGTGCCAGCAGCTTAGGGGATCCGAGGGGCTACACCTTC.

This chain joins TRBV6-6 and TRBJ2-1; possibly TRBD1 for D (5 bases). Trimming removed 10 bases from V and 4 bases from J, with 14 bases in between. The CDR3 is 13 residues long. Germline CDR1 MNHNY, CDR2 SVGAGI (reference sequence). The chain's CDR3 is CATLSDNYNEQFF. CDR3 sequence (DNA): TGTGCCACCCTATCGGACAATTACAATGAGCAGTTCTTC.

The chain uses TRBV27 and TRBJ2-4, with 7 bases aligning to TRBD1. This CDR3 contains 18 residues. V trimming: 3 bases; J trimming: 2 bases; junction bases outside the gene matches: 13. CDR1 is MNHEY, CDR2 SMNVEV, per germline (reference sequence). CDR3 protein: CASSFASTGTPSKNIQYF. CDR3 DNA: TGTGCCAGCAGTTTCGCATCGACAGGGACGCCCTCCAAAAACATTCAGTACTTC.

The V and J genes are TRBV5-6 and TRBJ2-2; D call uncertain. Trimming shortened V by 2 bases and J by 6 bases, and 5 bases separated the two germline ends. This CDR3 is built from 12 residues. Per germline, CDR1 SGHDT and CDR2 YYEEEE. CDR3 amino acids: CASSFGPGELFF. DNA for the CDR3: TGTGCCAGCAGCTTTGGCCCCGGGGAGCTGTTTTTT.

The genes are TRBV10-1 and TRBJ2-5; 9 nucleotides line up with TRBD1. The assigned J gene may be wrong: the sequence end matches TRBJ2-7 better. Germline V lookup: CDR1 WNHNN, CDR2 SYGVQD (reference sequence). CDR3 length equals 15 residues. The DNA of the CDR3 is TGCGCCAGCAGTGAATCCGGGACAGGGCTCTACGAGCAGTACTTC. It is translated as CASSESGTGLYEQYF.

The rearrangement joins TRBV6-5 to TRBJ1-5, with D perhaps matching TRBD1 (5 bases). CDR3 length: 14 residues. V lost 6 bases and J lost 0, with 9 bases in between. CDR1 is MNHEY, CDR2 SVGAGI, per germline. In nucleotides, the CDR3 is TGTGCCAGCAGGGCAGGGAATAGCAATCAGCCCCAGCATTTT. Protein product: CASRAGNSNQPQHF.

This clone was recorded only once. J is TRBJ2-2 and V is TRBV5-1, with 7 nucleotides matching TRBD1. V lost 4 bases, J lost 6 bases, and 6 bases stayed unmatched. The germline CDR1 and CDR2 sequences are SGHRS and YFSETQ. The CDR3 consists of 14 residues. The CDR3 bases are TGCGCCAGCAGCGAGGGACAGATTCCCGGGGAGCTGTTTTTT. Its translation: CASSEGQIPGELFF.

V usage is TRBV11-2 and J usage is TRBJ1-1; D not resolved. Germline CDR1 and CDR2: SGHAT and FQNNGV. Deletions cut 2 bases from V and 1 base from J, with 8 bases between. This CDR3 spans 14 amino acids. In DNA form, the CDR3 reads TGTGCCAGCAGCTTAAATGTAGCGAACACTGAAGCTTTCTTT. Residues: CASSLNVANTEAFF.

The chain links TRBV9 to TRBJ1-2, with a possible D match to TRBD1 (6 bases). V lost 0 bases to trimming and J lost 8 bases, with 14 bases between them. CDR3 size: 14 residues. In germline, CDR1 is SGDLS, CDR2 YYNGEE. The CDR3: CASSVVGRGGGYTF. CDR3 DNA sequence: TGTGCCAGCAGCGTAGTAGGAAGGGGGGGAGGCTACACCTTC.

This clone has just one count. The rearrangement uses TRBV4-1 and TRBJ2-7; D ambiguous. The V gene's germline CDR1 is MGHRA and CDR2 YSYEKL. This CDR3 comprises 16 residues. V shed 0 bases and J shed 0 bases, with 12 bases lying between them. CDR3 residues: CASSQDWQISSYEQYF. The DNA of the CDR3 is TGCGCCAGCAGCCAAGATTGGCAGATCAGCTCCTACGAGCAGTACTTC.

The chain employs TRBV6-5 and TRBJ2-1, with 12 bases matching TRBD2. The junction had 7 bases not matched to a gene; V was cut back by 6 bases and J by 13 bases. Per the germline V gene, CDR1 is MNHEY and CDR2 is SVGAGI. CDR3 size: 13 residues. The CDR3 protein is CASRGSSGGVQFF. CDR3 bases: TGTGCCAGCAGAGGATCTAGCGGGGGGGTTCAGTTCTTC.

CDR3 nucleotides: TGTGCCAGCAGTTACGAGGGGGCAGGTGAAGCTTTCTTT. Translating gives CASSYEGAGEAFF. This sequence joins TRBV6-5 and TRBJ1-1, with 7 bases fitting TRBD1. V dropped 2 bases and J dropped 7; count of bases not matched to a gene: 4. CDR3 length: 13 amino acids. Germline assignment: CDR1 MNHEY and CDR2 SVGAGI.